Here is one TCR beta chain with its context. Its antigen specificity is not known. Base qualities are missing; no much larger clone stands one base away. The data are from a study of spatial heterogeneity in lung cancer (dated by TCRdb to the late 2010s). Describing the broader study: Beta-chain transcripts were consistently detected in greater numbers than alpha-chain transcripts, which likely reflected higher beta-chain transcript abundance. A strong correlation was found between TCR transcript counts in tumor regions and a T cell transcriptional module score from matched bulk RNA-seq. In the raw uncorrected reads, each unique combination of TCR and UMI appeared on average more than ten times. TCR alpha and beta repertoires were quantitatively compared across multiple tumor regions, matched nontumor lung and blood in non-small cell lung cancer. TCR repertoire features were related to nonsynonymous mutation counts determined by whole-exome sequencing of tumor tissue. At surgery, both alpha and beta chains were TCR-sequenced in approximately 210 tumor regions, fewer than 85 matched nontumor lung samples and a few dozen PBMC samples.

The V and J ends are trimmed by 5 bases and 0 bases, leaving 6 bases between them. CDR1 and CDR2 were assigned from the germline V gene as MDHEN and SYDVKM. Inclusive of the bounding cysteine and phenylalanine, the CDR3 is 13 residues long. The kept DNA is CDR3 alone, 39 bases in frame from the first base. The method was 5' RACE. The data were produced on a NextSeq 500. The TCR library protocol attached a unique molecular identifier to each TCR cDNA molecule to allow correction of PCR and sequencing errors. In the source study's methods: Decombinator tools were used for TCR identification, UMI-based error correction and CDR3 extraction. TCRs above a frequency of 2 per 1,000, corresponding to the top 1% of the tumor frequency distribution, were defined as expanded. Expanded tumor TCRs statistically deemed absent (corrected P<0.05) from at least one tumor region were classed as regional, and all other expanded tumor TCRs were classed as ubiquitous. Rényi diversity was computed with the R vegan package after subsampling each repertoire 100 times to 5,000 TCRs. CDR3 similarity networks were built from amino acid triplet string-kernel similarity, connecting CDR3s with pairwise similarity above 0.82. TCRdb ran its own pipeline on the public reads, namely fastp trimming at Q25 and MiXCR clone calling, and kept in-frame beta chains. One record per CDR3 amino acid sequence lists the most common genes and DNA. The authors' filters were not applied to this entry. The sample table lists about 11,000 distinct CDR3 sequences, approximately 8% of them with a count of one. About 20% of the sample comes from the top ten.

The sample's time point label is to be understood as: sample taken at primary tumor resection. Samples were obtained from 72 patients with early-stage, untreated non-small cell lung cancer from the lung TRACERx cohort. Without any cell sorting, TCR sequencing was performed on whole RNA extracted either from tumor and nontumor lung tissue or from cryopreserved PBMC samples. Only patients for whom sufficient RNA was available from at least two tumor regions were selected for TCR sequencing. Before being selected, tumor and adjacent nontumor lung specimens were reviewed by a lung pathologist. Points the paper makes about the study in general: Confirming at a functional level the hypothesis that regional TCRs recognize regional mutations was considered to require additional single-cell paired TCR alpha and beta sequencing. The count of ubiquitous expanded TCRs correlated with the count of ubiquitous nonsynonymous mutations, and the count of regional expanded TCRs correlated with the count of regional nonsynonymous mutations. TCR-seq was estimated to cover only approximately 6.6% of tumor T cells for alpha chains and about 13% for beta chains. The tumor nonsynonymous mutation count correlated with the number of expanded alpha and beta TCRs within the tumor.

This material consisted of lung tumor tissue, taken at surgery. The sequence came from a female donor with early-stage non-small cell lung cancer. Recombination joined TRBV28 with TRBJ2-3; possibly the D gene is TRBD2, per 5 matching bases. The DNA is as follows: TGTGCCAGCAGTCGGACTAGCACAGATACGCAGTATTTT. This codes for CASSRTSTDTQYF.